The clone carrying this T cell receptor (beta chain) showed up many times. Its target is unknown. The CDR3 is 14 residues long. Looked up from germline, CDR1 is LGHDT and CDR2 is YNNKEL (reference sequence). Trimming removed 7 bases from V and 7 bases from J; junction bases left unmatched: 12. A 5'RACE reaction primed in the constant segment made cDNA libraries of TCR alpha and TCR beta, and these carried sample barcodes and UMIs. Each CDR3 protein is one row after TCRdb ran MiXCR on the 5' RACE reads. In the table there are roughly 620,000 distinct CDR3 sequences, more than 15% of which are singletons. This sample is drawn from a study of T-cell memory formation after mild COVID-19. Study findings and constraints: Clonal second-wave expansions that peaked on day 37 had unconfirmed SARS-CoV-2 specificity.

This chain links TRBV3-1 with TRBJ2-5, with TRBD2 matching 7 bases. Material for sequencing was PBMCs or a T cell subset sorted from them (not recorded which). This clonotype was sampled from an adult woman who had mild COVID-19 (a few samples of this study predate the infection). Cell type and time point are not known. The CDR3 loop reads CASTPPSASGTQYF. DNA of the CDR3: TGTGCCAGCACCCCACCGTCGGCTAGCGGGACCCAGTACTTC.